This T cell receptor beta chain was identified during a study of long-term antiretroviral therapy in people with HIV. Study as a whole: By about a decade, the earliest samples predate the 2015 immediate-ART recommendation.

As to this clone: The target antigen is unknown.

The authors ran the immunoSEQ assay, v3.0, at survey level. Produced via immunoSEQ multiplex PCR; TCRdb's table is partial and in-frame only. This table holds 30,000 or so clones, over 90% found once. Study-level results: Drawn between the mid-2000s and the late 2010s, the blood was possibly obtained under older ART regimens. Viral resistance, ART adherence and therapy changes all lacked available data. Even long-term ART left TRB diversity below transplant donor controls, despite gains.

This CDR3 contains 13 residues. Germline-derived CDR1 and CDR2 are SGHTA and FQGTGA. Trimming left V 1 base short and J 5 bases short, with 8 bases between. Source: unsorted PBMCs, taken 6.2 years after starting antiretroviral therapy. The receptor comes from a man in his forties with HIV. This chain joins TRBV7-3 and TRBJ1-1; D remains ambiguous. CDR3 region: CASSLNVMTEAFF. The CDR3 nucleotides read TGTGCCAGCAGCTTAAACGTAATGACTGAAGCTTTCTTT.